The 5 T cell receptor beta chains below come from one sample, sequenced in a study of T cells in Graves' hyperthyroidism and ophthalmopathy. There were TCR beta CDR3 regions amplified from RNA transcripts. HTBI primers were used for first-round RT-PCR of the TCR CDR3. From the multiplex PCR reads, TCRdb called clonotypes with MiXCR, one entry per CDR3 protein. The table has around 570,000 distinct CDR3 sequences, 20% seen once. The sequenced material came from blood. Receptors were obtained from a man in his forties with Graves' ophthalmopathy.

V is TRBV20-1 and J is TRBJ2-3; TRBD2 matches at 9 bases. Germline values: CDR1 DFQATT, CDR2 SNEGSKA (reference sequence). This CDR3 contains 15 residues. V was pared by 5 bases and J by 4 bases, with 10 bases of the junction left unmatched. In DNA, the CDR3 is TGCAGTGCTGGATCCGGCGGGAGGGCCCCAGATACGCAGTATTTT. This gives the protein CSAGSGGRAPDTQYF.

V gene TRBV7-2 combines with J gene TRBJ2-2; 10 bases agree with TRBD1. The CDR3 totals 14 residues. Germline values: CDR1 SGHTA, CDR2 FQGNSA. V dropped 5 bases and J dropped 9; count of bases not matched to a gene: 6. The CDR3 protein is CASSRRQGAWELFF. CDR3 bases: TGTGCCAGCAGCCGTCGACAGGGGGCGTGGGAGCTGTTTTTT. Supplemented by reference TRBV7-2 and TRBJ2-2, the full variable domain reads GAGVSQSPSNKVTEKGKDVELRCDPISGHTALYWYRQSLGQGLEFLIYFQGNSAPDKSGLPSDRFSAERTGGSVSTLTIQRTQQEDSAVYLCASSRRQGAWELFFGEGSRLTVL.

The rearrangement uses TRBV19 and TRBJ1-5, with D possibly being TRBD1 (5 bases). Looked up from germline, CDR1 is LNHDA and CDR2 is SQIVND (reference sequence). This CDR3 is 14 amino acids long. V was pared by 4 bases and J by 9 bases, with 16 bases between. CDR3 amino acids: CASSTYLRGRPQHF. DNA of the CDR3: TGTGCCAGTAGTACCTACCTTAGGGGTCGGCCCCAGCATTTT.

The chain employs TRBV9 and TRBJ2-5; D might be TRBD2 (5 bases). Germline CDR1 SGDLS, CDR2 YYNGEE. V lost 0 bases to trimming and J lost 1 base, with 10 bases between them. The CDR3 loop spans 15 amino acids. CDR3 sequence reads: CASSVGTGSQETQYF. CDR3 nucleotide sequence: TGTGCCAGCAGCGTAGGGACGGGATCCCAAGAGACCCAGTACTTC.

In this sample, this clonotype turned up a few times. This chain uses TRBV19 with TRBJ1-1; D is possibly TRBD1 (5 bases). The V end was cut by 8 bases, the J end by 5 bases, with 18 bases between. The CDR3 runs 14 residues. CDR1 is LNHDA, CDR2 SQIVND, per germline (reference sequence). The CDR3 nucleotides read TGTGCCAGTGGGAAGGAGGGGACTGGGACTGAAGCTTTCTTT. Translation gives CASGKEGTGTEAFF.